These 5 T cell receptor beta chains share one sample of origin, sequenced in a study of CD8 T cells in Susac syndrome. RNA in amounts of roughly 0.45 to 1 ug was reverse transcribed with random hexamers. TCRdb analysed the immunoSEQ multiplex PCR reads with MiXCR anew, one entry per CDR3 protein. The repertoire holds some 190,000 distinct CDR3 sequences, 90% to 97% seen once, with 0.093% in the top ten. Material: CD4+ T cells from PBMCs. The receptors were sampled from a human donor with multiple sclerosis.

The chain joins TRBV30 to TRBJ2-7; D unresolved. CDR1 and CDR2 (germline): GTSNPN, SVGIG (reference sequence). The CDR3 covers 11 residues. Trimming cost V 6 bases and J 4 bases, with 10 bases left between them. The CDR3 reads CACTTEYEQYF. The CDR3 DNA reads TGTGCCTGCACGACCGAGTACGAGCAGTACTTC.

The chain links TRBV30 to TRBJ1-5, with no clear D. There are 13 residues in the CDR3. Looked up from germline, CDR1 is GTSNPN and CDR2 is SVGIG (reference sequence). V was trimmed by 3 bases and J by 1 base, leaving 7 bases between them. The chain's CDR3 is CAWSDRSNQPQHF. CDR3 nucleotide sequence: TGTGCCTGGAGCGATAGGAGCAATCAGCCCCAGCATTTT.

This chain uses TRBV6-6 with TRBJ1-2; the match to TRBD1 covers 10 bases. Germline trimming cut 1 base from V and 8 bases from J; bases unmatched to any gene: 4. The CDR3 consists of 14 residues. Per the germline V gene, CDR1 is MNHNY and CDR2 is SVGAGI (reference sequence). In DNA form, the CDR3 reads TGTGCCAGCAGTTACTACGACAGGGGGCACGGCTACACCTTC. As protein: CASSYYDRGHGYTF.

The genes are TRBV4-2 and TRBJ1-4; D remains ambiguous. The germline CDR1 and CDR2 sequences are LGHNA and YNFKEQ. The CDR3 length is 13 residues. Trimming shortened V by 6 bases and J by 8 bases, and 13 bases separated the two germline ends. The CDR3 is CASRQNRAEKLFF. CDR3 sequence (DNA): TGTGCCAGCAGACAGAACCGGGCCGAAAAACTGTTTTTT.

CDR3 DNA: TGTGCCAGCACTGCGATCGGCGCCAACAATCAGCCCCAGCATTTT. Its translation: CASTAIGANNQPQHF. The genes are TRBV19 and TRBJ1-5; D gene uncertain. The CDR3 loop spans 15 amino acids. Per germline, CDR1 LNHDA and CDR2 SQIVND (reference sequence). Trimming removed 9 bases at V and 3 bases at J, with 18 bases between.